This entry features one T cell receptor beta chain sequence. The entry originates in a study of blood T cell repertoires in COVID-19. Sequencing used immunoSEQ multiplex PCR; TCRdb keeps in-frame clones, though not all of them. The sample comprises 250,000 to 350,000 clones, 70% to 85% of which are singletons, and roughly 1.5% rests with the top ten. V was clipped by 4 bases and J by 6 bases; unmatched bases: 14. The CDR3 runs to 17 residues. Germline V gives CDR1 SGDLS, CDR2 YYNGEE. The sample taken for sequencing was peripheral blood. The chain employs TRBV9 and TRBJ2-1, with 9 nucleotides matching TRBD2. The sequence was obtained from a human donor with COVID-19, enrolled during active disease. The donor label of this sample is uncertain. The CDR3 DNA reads TGTGCCAGCAGCCCGGGGGCCCTAGCGGGGCTGGCCAATGAGCAGTTCTTC. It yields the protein CASSPGALAGLANEQFF.